Included here is one T cell receptor (beta chain) sequence, with context. Its target is unknown. The length of the CDR3 is 16 residues. Between the trimmed V and J ends, which lost 1 base and 1 base, there was a span of 11 bases. Germline loops: CDR1 SGHDN, CDR2 FVKESK. Assay: immunoSEQ multiplex PCR; the TCRdb copy retains only in-frame clones and omits some. This sample has around 40,000 clones, with approximately 90% found just once. These data come from a study of OX40 agonist ivuxolimab in advanced cancers. Study as a whole: Patients were given ivuxolimab, an antibody that agonizes OX40 (CD134). One patient with hepatocellular carcinoma and two with cutaneous melanoma, three in all, had partial responses. Whole-study findings and limits: Researchers did not establish what antigens the expanded peripheral T cells target. Certain nonresponding patients likewise had low normalized T-cell clonal expansion.

The rearrangement uses TRBV14 and TRBJ2-1, with D perhaps TRBD2 (6 bases). Sample: CD4+ or CD8+ T cells sorted from blood, taken in a trial of the OX40 agonist ivuxolimab. The receptor was derived from an adult with an advanced solid tumor such as melanoma, head and neck, liver or kidney cancer. This CDR3 reads CASSQVGGLSYNEQFF. For the CDR3, the DNA is TGTGCCAGCAGCCAAGTGGGGGGACTGTCCTACAATGAGCAGTTCTTC.